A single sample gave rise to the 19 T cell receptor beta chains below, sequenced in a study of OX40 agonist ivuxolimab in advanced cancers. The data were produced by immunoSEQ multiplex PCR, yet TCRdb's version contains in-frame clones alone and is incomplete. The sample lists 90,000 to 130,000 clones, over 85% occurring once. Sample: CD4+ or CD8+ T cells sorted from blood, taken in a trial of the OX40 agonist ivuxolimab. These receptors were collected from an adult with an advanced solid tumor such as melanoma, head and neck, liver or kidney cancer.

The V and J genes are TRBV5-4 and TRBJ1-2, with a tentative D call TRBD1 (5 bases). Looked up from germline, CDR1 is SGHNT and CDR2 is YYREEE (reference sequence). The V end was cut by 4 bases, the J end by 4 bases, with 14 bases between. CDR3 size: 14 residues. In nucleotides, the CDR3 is TGTGCCAGCAGCCACCCAGGGATCCTCTATGGCTACACCTTC. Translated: CASSHPGILYGYTF.

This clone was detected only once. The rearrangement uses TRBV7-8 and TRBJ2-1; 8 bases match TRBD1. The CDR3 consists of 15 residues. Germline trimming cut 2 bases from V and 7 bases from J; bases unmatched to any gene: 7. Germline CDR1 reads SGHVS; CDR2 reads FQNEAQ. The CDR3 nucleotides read TGTGCCAGCAGCTTACCCCCAGGGGGCACAAATGAGCAGTTCTTC. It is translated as CASSLPPGGTNEQFF.

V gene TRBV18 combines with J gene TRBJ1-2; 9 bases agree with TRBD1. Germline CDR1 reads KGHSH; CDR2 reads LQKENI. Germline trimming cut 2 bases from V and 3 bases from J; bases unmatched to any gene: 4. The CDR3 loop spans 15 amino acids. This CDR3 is CASSPGTGGDYGYTF. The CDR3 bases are TGTGCCAGCTCACCAGGCACAGGGGGCGACTATGGCTACACCTTC.

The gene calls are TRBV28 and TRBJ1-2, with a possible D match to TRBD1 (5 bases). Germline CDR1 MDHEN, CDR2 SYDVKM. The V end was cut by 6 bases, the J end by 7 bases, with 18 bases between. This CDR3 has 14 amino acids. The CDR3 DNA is TGTGCCAGCAGCTTGACAGAGTCCTCTCCTGGCTACACCTTC. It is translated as CASSLTESSPGYTF.

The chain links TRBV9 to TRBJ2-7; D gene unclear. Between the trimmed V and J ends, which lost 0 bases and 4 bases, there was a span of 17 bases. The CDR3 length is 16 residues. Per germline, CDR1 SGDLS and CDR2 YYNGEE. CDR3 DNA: TGTGCCAGCAGCGTAGCGCCAGTTAGGAGTGAGTACGAGCAGTACTTC. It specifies CASSVAPVRSEYEQYF.

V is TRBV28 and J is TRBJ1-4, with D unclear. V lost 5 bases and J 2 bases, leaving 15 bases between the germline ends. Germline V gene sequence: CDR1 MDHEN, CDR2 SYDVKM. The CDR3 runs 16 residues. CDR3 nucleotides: TGTGCCAGCAGTAGCTATACAAGTACGACTAATGAAAAACTGTTTTTT. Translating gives CASSSYTSTTNEKLFF.

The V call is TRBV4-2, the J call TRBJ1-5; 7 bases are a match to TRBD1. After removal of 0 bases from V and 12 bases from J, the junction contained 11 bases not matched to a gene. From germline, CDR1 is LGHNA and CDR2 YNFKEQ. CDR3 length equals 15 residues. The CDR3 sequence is CASSQEWRVTGNQHF. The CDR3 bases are TGTGCCAGCAGCCAAGAATGGCGGGTGACAGGGAACCAGCATTTT.

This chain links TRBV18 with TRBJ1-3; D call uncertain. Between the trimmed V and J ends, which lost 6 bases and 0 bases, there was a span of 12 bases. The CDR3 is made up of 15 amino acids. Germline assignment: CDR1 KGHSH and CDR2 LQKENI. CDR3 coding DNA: TGTGCCAGCTCCCGGGGAGGATACTCTGGAAACACCATATATTTT. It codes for CASSRGGYSGNTIYF.

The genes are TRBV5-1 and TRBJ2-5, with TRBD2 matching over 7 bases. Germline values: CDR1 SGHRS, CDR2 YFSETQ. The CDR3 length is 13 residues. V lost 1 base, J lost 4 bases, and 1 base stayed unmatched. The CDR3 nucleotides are TGCGCCAGCAGCTTGACTAGCGCAGAGACCCAGTACTTC. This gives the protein CASSLTSAETQYF.

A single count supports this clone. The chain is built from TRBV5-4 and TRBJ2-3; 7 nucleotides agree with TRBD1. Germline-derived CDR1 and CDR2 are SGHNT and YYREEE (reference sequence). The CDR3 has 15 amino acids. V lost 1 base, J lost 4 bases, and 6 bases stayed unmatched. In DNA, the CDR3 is TGTGCCAGCAGCTTGAGATCAGGGGGACCAGATACGCAGTATTTT. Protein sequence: CASSLRSGGPDTQYF.

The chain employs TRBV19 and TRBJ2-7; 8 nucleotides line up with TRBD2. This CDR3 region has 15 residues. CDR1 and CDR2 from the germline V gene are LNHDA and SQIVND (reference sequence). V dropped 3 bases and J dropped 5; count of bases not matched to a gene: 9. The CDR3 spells CASSISTAGENEQYF. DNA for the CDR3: TGTGCCAGTAGTATTTCCACAGCGGGAGAAAACGAGCAGTACTTC.

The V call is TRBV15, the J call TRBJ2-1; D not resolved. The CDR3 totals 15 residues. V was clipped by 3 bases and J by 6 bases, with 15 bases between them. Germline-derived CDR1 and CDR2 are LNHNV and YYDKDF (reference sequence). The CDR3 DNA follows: TGTGCCACCAGCAGCGGTACGGGCGTAATCAATGAGCAGTTCTTC. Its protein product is CATSSGTGVINEQFF.

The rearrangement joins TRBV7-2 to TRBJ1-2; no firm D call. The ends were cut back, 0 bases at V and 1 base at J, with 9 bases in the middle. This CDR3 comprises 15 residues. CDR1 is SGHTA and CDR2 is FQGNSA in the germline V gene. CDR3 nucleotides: TGTGCCAGCAGCTTAGCGCTCGAACTTAACTATGGCTACACCTTC. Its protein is CASSLALELNYGYTF.

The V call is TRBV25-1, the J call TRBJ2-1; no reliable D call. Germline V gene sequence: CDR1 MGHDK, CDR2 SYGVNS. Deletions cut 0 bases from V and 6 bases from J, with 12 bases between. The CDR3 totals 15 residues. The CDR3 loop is CASSEYLESLNEQFF. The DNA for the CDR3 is TGTGCCAGCAGTGAATACCTTGAGAGTCTCAATGAGCAGTTCTTC.

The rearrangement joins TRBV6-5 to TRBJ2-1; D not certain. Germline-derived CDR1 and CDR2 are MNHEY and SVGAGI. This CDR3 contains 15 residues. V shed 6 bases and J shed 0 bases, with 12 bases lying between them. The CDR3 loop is CASSRPGGSYNEQFF. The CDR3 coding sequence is TGTGCCAGCAGCCGACCGGGCGGCTCCTACAATGAGCAGTTCTTC.

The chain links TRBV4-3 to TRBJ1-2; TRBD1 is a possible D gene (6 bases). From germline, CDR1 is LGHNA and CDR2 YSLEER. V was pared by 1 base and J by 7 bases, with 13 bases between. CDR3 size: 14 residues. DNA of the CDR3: TGCGCCAGCAGCCAAGCTAAGGGGGTGGGTGGCTACACCTTC. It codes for CASSQAKGVGGYTF.

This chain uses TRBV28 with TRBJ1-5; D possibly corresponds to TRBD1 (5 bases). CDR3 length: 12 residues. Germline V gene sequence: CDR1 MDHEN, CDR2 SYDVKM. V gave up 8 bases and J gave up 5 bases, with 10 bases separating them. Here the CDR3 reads CASYQGHQPQHF. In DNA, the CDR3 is TGTGCCAGCTATCAGGGTCATCAGCCCCAGCATTTT. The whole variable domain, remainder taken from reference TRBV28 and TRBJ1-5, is DVKVTQSSRYLVKRTGEKVFLECVQDMDHENMFWYRQDPGLGLRLIYFSYDVKMKEKGDIPEGYSVSREKKERFSLILESASTNQTSMYLCASYQGHQPQHFGDGTRLSIL.

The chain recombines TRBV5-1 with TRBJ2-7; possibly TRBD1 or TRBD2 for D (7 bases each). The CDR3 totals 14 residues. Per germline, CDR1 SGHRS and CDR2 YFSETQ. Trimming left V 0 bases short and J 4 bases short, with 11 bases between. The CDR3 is CASSLAGGDYEQYF. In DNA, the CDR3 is TGCGCCAGCAGCTTGGCAGGGGGGGATTACGAGCAGTACTTC. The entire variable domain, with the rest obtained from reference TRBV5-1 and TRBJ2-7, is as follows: KAGVTQTPRYLIKTRGQQVTLSCSPISGHRSVSWYQQTPGQGLQFLFEYFSETQRNKGNFPGRFSGRQFSNSRSEMNVSTLELGDSALYLCASSLAGGDYEQYFGPGTRLTVT.

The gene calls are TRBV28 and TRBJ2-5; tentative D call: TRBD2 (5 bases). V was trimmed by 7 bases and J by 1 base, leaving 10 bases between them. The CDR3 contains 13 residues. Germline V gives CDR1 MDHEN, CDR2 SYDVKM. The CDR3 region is CASMWRTQETQYF. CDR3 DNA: TGTGCCAGCATGTGGAGGACCCAAGAGACCCAGTACTTC.